This T cell receptor beta chain was sequenced in a study of CD4 T cells in relation to SARS-CoV-2 and coronaviruses. Looking at the study overall: After nine to eleven days of antigen culture, PBMC TCR beta CDR3s were sequenced. No peptide or an HIV-1 Nef peptide pool served as negative control.

Profiled with immunoSEQ multiplex PCR; TCRdb holds only in-frame clones, not every one. This sample carries tens of thousands of clones, around 80% of them seen once, and the ten largest clones take 20% to 25%. Remarks on this clone: The antigen is not known.

The unexposed donors gave CD4+ T cells in about 2011-2018, prior to COVID-19. After 10 to 11 days of culture, CD4+ T cells were isolated. Cells permitting, SARS-CoV-2 S/N and four cold-coronavirus spikes were tested on unexposed-donor CD4+ T cells. Per germline, CDR1 MNHEY and CDR2 SVGAGI. CDR3 length: 15 residues. With 0 bases removed from V and 4 bases from J, the gap between germline ends came to 12 bases. This TCR was recovered from a human donor in good health. The sequenced material came from CD4+ T cells from PBMCs, cultured in vitro. This chain connects TRBV6-5 to TRBJ1-2; D unresolved. As DNA, the CDR3 is TGTGCCAGCAGTTACTCGCGGGGTACTTCCTATGGCTACACCTTC. It is translated as CASSYSRGTSYGYTF.